This entry is about one TCR beta chain. Its antigen is currently unknown. This entry is derived from a study of PD-1 blockade in classical Hodgkin lymphoma. The overall study: The study gave patients nivolumab 3 mg/kg intravenously every 2 weeks. Regarding the study as a whole: Before treatment, TCR diversity in newly diagnosed patients was reportedly lower than in healthy donors. Although disease activity or prior therapy may be involved, causes of the repertoire differences remain undefined.

Clones were sequenced by immunoSEQ multiplex PCR, and TCRdb holds only the in-frame ones, with some missing. The data contain 9,500 to 12,000 clones, 84% of them singletons. Germline lookup yields CDR1 SQVTM and CDR2 ANQGSEA. Trimming cost V 4 bases and J 0 bases, with 10 bases left between them. The CDR3 runs 13 residues. Each of the patients experienced relapse following autologous stem cell transplantation, and their brentuximab vedotin exposure differed. Applied to thawed PBMCs, magnetic negative selection was the method used to isolate CD8+ T cells. Classifying best responses yielded complete response, partial response or progressive disease.

The chain links TRBV29-1 to TRBJ2-7; D is unclear. The input for sequencing was CD8+ T cells from blood, taken at baseline. The receptor comes from a human donor with classical Hodgkin lymphoma. The DNA for the CDR3 is TGCAGCGTTGCGCCCCAGTACTCCTACGAGCAGTACTTC. It encodes CSVAPQYSYEQYF.